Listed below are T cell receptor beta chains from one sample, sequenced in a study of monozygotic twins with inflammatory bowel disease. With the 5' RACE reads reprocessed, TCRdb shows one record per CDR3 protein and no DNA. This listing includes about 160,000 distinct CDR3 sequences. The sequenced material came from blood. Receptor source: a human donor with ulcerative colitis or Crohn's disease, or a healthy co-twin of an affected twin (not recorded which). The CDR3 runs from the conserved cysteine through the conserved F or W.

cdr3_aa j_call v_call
CAWSVGQPQHF TRBJ1-5 TRBV30
CSARDPGLEDGYTF TRBJ1-2 TRBV20-1
CATSDRGQSSNQPQHF TRBJ1-5 TRBV24-1
CATSSAREGPLNNEQFF TRBJ2-1 TRBV24-1
CASSQRGDRENTEAFF TRBJ1-1 TRBV3-1
CATSRDLGVSGNTIYF TRBJ1-3 TRBV15
CASSSDVSGFGAFF TRBJ1-1 TRBV5-6
CASSPEGNEQFF TRBJ2-1 TRBV7-3
CASSASNWGNTEAFF TRBJ1-1 TRBV7-9
CATSDGRGGTDTQYF TRBJ2-3 TRBV24-1
CSASVTTSTDTQYF TRBJ2-3 TRBV20-1
CASSLGGLAGYNEQFF TRBJ2-1 TRBV7-9
CASSLIRRQETYEQYF TRBJ2-7 TRBV7-3
CSARAPVEVPGELFF TRBJ2-2 TRBV20-1
CASSPSGGAYEQYF TRBJ2-7 TRBV18
CASSLGLAMNTGELFF TRBJ2-2 TRBV5-1
CASSYPGTGGTGELFF TRBJ2-2 TRBV6-5
CASSVEGGRGLNQPQHF TRBJ1-5 TRBV9
CSALAAAFSYEQYF TRBJ2-7 TRBV20-1
CASSPGQGANEQYF TRBJ2-7 TRBV5-1
CASSQDWTGELFF TRBJ2-2 TRBV7-9
CATGTVLSYEQYF TRBJ2-7 TRBV27
CASGRTSGPDTQYF TRBJ2-3 TRBV4-1
CASSSPRAGAGNEQFF TRBJ2-1 TRBV28
CASSFFRQGTDTQYF TRBJ2-3 TRBV13
CASSLGTGIDEQFF TRBJ2-1 TRBV18